A few counts support the clone carrying this T cell receptor (beta chain). This sample stems from a study of T cells after somatic rescue of genetic block. This CDR3 has 14 amino acids. The V and J ends lost 4 bases and 2 bases respectively, with 9 bases between them. Looked up from germline, CDR1 is SGHRS and CDR2 is YFSETQ. The data were produced by immunoSEQ multiplex PCR, yet TCRdb's version contains in-frame clones alone and is incomplete. The sample lists roughly 11,000 clones, 71% occurring once. The source material was peripheral blood mononuclear cells (PBMCs). The gene calls are TRBV5-1 and TRBJ2-2; the D gene is possibly TRBD1 (6 bases). The source of this sequence is a boy aged 5 to 17. The CDR3 DNA reads as TGCGCCAGCAGCCGGACAGTTAACACCGGGGAGCTGTTTTTT. Translation gives CASSRTVNTGELFF. Drawing the rest from reference TRBV5-1 and TRBJ2-2, the complete variable domain is KAGVTQTPRYLIKTRGQQVTLSCSPISGHRSVSWYQQTPGQGLQFLFEYFSETQRNKGNFPGRFSGRQFSNSRSEMNVSTLELGDSALYLCASSRTVNTGELFFGEGSRLTVL.